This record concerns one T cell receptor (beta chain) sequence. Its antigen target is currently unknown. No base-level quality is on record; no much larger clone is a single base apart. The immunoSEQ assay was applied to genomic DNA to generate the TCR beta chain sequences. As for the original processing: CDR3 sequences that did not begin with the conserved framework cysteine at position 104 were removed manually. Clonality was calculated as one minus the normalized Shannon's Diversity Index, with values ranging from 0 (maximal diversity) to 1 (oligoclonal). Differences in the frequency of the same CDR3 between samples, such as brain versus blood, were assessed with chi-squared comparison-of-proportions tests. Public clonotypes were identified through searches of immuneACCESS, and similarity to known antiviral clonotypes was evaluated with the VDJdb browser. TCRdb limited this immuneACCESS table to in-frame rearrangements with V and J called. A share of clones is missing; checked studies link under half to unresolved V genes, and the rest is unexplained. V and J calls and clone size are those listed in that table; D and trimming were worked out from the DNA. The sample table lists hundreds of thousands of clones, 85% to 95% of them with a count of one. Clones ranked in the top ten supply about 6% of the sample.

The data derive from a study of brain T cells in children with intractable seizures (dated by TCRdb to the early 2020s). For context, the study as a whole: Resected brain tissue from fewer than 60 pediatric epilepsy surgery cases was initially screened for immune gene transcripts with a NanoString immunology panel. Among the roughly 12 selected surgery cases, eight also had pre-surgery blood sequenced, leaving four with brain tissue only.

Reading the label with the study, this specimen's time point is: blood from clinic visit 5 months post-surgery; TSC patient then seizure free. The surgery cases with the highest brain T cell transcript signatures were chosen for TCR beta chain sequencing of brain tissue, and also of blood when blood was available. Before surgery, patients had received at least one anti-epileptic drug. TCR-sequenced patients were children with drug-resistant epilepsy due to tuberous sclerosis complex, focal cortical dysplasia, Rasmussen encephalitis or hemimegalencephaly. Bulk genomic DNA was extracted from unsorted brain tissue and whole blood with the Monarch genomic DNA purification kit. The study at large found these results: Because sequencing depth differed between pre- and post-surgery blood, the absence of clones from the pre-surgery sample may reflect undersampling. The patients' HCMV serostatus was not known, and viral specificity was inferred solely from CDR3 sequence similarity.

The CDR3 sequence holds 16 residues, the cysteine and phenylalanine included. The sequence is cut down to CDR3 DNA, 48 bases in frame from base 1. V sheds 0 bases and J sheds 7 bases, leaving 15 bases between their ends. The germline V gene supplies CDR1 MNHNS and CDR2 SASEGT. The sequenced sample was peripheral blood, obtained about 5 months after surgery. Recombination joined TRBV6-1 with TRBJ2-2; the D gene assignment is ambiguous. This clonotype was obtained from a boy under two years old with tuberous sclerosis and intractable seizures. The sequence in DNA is TGTGCCAGCAGTGAAGCGCTTCGGAGCCTCGACGGGGAGCTGTTTTTT. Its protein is CASSEALRSLDGELFF.